The 9 T cell receptor beta chains below were found in one sample sequenced in a study of blood T cell repertoires in COVID-19 (dated by TCRdb to 2018 to 2020). Libraries were prepared through the immunoSEQ multiplex PCR assay. TCRdb's version of the immuneACCESS table is confined to in-frame rearrangements and falls short of the full clone set. An unresolved V gene accounts for under half of the shortfall where checked; the remainder is of unknown origin. For this sample there are under 85,000 clones; under 90% appear just once. About an eighth of the sample goes to the ten largest clones. Sequencing was carried out using peripheral blood. These receptors were taken from a middle-aged man with COVID-19, enrolled during active disease.

This clone was detected only a few times. This chain uses TRBV29-1 with TRBJ1-1; TRBD1 aligns across 9 bases. CDR1 and CDR2 (germline): SQVTM, ANQGSEA. Losses at the gene ends were 7 bases for V and 6 bases for J; bases not matched to a gene: 9. The CDR3 has 13 amino acids. CDR3 in DNA: TGCAGCGGGGCGGGACAGGGTACGGCTGAAGCTTTCTTT. It translates to CSGAGQGTAEAFF. Complete variable domain (other parts from reference TRBV29-1 and TRBJ1-1): SAVISQKPSRDICQRGTSLTIQCQVDSQVTMMFWYRQQPGQSLTLIATANQGSEATYESGFVIDKFPISRPNLTFSTLTVSNMSPEDSSIYLCSGAGQGTAEAFFGQGTRLTVV.

This clone appeared a few times. The chain recombines TRBV19 with TRBJ2-7, with 10 bases identical to TRBD2. The CDR3 extends over 14 amino acids. Losses at the gene ends were 6 bases for V and 4 bases for J; bases not matched to a gene: 6. Germline assignment: CDR1 LNHDA and CDR2 SQIVND (reference sequence). CDR3 sequence (DNA): TGTGCCAGTAGCTACGTACTAGCGGGGTACGAGCAGTACTTC. It specifies CASSYVLAGYEQYF.

This clone was found once. The gene calls are TRBV14 and TRBJ2-3; 8 bases agree with TRBD2. In germline, CDR1 is SGHDN, CDR2 FVKESK. The junction had 7 bases not matched to a gene; V was cut back by 4 bases and J by 4 bases. The CDR3 runs 15 residues. The CDR3 DNA follows: TGTGCCAGCAGCCGCGGGGGGCCGGAGGCAGATACGCAGTATTTT. This gives the protein CASSRGGPEADTQYF.

V and J are TRBV9 and TRBJ2-1; D unresolved. The CDR3 runs to 13 residues. Trimming removed 1 base from V and 7 bases from J, with 9 bases in between. The germline V gene encodes CDR1 SGDLS and CDR2 YYNGEE. The CDR3 reads CASSVTTFNEQFF. The CDR3 DNA sequence: TGTGCCAGCAGCGTAACTACGTTTAATGAGCAGTTCTTC. The full variable domain, rest sourced from reference TRBV9 and TRBJ2-1, is DSGVTQTPKHLITATGQRVTLRCSPRSGDLSVYWYQQSLDQGLQFLIQYYNGEERAKGNILERFSAQQFPDLHSELNLSSLELGDSALYFCASSVTTFNEQFFGPGTRLTVL.

The chain couples TRBV3-1 (or the pseudogene TRBV3-2) to TRBJ2-5; 9 bases line up with TRBD2. The germline V gene encodes CDR1 LGHDT and CDR2 YNNKEL (reference sequence). The trim removed 7 bases at V and 5 bases at J, leaving 11 bases unmatched. This CDR3 region has 15 residues. CDR3 in DNA: TGTGCCAGCACAGGGCGGGGGGGCGATCTGGAGACCCAGTACTTC. Translating it yields CASTGRGGDLETQYF.

Notes on this clone: One junction end disagrees with the germline gene, perhaps due to a read error. This chain uses TRBV2 with TRBJ2-5; TRBD2 aligns across 10 bases. The CDR3 spans 15 residues. Germline CDR1 is SNHLY and CDR2 is FYNNEI. DNA for the CDR3: TGTGCCAGCAGGGAAGGACTAGCGGACTGGGAGACCCAGTACTTC. Protein: CASREGLADWETQYF.

This clone has a single count. The V call is TRBV27, the J call TRBJ2-2; no clear D gene. The V gene's germline CDR1 is MNHEY and CDR2 SMNVEV (reference sequence). V was clipped by 2 bases and J by 1 base, with 8 bases between them. This CDR3 has 15 amino acids. CDR3 nucleotide sequence: TGTGCCAGCAGTTTAAGTCGGGTGAACACCGGGGAGCTGTTTTTT. This gives the protein CASSLSRVNTGELFF.

The V call is TRBV19, the J call TRBJ2-7; possibly TRBD1 for D (6 bases). Between the trimmed V and J ends, which lost 2 bases and 5 bases, there was a span of 13 bases. CDR1 and CDR2 from the germline V gene are LNHDA and SQIVND (reference sequence). The CDR3 has 14 amino acids. CDR3 protein: CASSIRAGDDEQYF. The CDR3 region has the DNA TGTGCCAGTAGTATAAGGGCAGGGGATGACGAGCAGTACTTC.

The rearrangement links TRBV7-2 to TRBJ2-7, with a weak D call TRBD2 (7 bases). The CDR3 runs to 13 residues. CDR1 and CDR2 (germline): SGHTA, FQGNSA. The ends were cut back, 5 bases at V and 7 bases at J, with 15 bases in the middle. CDR3 protein: CASSPVGGLEQYF. The CDR3 DNA is TGTGCCAGCAGCCCCGTGGGGGGGCTTGAGCAGTACTTC.